This T cell receptor (beta chain) appears in the sequencing data of a study of cytomegalovirus exposure and HLA in healthy donors. General study results and limits: TCR beta V- and J-gene trimming was later associated with a missense DCLRE1C variant.

Trimming took off 10 bases at V and 8 bases at J, with 11 bases between the two ends. From germline, CDR1 is MDHEN and CDR2 SYDVKM. The CDR3 contains 10 residues. Of note for this clone: Its antigen remains unknown.

This PCR relied on a set of 60 Vbeta primers and 13 Jbeta primers. The table came from immunoSEQ multiplex PCR; TCRdb's copy has only in-frame clones and leaves some out. The table shows roughly 97,000 clones, with over 75% occurring only once. The source material was PBMCs. This chain connects TRBV28 to TRBJ1-1, with TRBD1 as a possible D gene (5 bases). The clonotype comes from a man aged 60 to 69 in good health and CMV-seropositive. In nucleotides, the CDR3 is TGTGCCACCGGGAGGACAGAAGCTTTCTTT. As protein: CATGRTEAFF.